The 5 T cell receptor beta chains below all came from one sample that was sequenced in a study of blood T cell repertoires in COVID-19. Data came from immunoSEQ multiplex PCR; TCRdb stores just in-frame clones and leaves some out. The sample has 400,000 to 450,000 clones; 90% are singletons. The material sequenced was PBMCs or T cells enriched from blood (not recorded which). These receptors all stem from a man aged 18-30 years who had recovered from COVID-19.

The chain uses TRBV18 and TRBJ1-2, with TRBD1 matching 10 bases. The CDR3 extends over 15 amino acids. Germline CDR1 reads KGHSH; CDR2 reads LQKENI. V shed 3 bases, J shed 7 bases, and the junction held 8 bases outside the gene matches. CDR3 in DNA: TGTGCCAGCTCACCCCGGGACAGGGGAGCAGGTGGCTACACCTTC. This translates into CASSPRDRGAGGYTF.

The V and J genes are TRBV6-6 and TRBJ2-3, with D possibly TRBD2 on 7 matching bases. Germline CDR1 and CDR2: MNHNY and SVGAGI (reference sequence). Trimming pared 2 bases from V and 5 bases from J, leaving 11 bases between. The CDR3 is 14 residues long. Here the CDR3 DNA reads TGTGCCAGCAGTTACGCAGGGGAGGGAGATACGCAGTATTTT. As protein: CASSYAGEGDTQYF.

The chain joins TRBV7-9 to TRBJ1-2; D gene unclear. With 1 base removed from V and 2 bases from J, the gap between germline ends came to 5 bases. In germline, CDR1 is SEHNR, CDR2 FQNEAQ (reference sequence). The CDR3 is 13 amino acids. The CDR3 bases are TGTGCCAGCAGCTTAGGACTCAACTATGGCTACACCTTC. As protein: CASSLGLNYGYTF.

A remark on this clone: The same CDR3 is also encoded by other DNA sequences in this sample. The chain joins TRBV18 to TRBJ2-3; unclear D gene. In germline, CDR1 is KGHSH, CDR2 LQKENI. The CDR3 is 12 residues long. V was shortened by 3 bases and J by 2 bases, with 3 bases between the two germline ends. DNA for the CDR3: TGTGCCAGCTCACCTTACACAGATACGCAGTATTTT. Protein: CASSPYTDTQYF.

This chain uses TRBV10-1 with TRBJ1-3; tentative D call: TRBD1 (6 bases). The CDR3 runs to 14 residues. V lost 6 bases to trimming and J lost 2 bases, with 11 bases between them. From germline, CDR1 is WNHNN and CDR2 SYGVQD (reference sequence). The CDR3 sequence: CASSGTSTGNTIYF. The CDR3 region has the DNA TGCGCCAGCAGCGGGACATCTACTGGAAACACCATATATTTT.